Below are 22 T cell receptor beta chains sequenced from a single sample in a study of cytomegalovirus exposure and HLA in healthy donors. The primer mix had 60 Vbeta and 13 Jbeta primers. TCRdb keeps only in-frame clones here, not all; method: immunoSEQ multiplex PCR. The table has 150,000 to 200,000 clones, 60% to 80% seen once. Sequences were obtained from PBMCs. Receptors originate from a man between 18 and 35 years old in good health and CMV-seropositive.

The CDR3 nucleotides read TGTGCCAGCAGGGGACAGGAGTACGAGCAGTACTTC. It is translated as CASRGQEYEQYF. The chain links TRBV2 to TRBJ2-7; 8 positions agree with TRBD1. The CDR3 spans 12 residues. V shed 6 bases, J shed 4 bases, and the junction held 2 bases outside the gene matches. Germline loops: CDR1 SNHLY, CDR2 FYNNEI. The variable domain in full, with the rest retrieved from reference TRBV2 and TRBJ2-7, is EPEVTQTPSHQVTQMGQEVILRCVPISNHLYFYWYRQILGQKVEFLVSFYNNEISEKSEIFDDQFSVERPDGSNFTLKIRSTKLEDSAMYFCASRGQEYEQYFGPGTRLTVT.

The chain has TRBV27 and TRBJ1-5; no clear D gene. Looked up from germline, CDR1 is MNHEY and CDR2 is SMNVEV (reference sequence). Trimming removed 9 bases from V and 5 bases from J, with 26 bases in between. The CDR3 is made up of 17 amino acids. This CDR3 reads CASSEGIVGRGYQPQHF. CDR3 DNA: TGTGCCAGTTCTGAAGGGATTGTGGGCCGGGGTTATCAGCCCCAGCATTTT.

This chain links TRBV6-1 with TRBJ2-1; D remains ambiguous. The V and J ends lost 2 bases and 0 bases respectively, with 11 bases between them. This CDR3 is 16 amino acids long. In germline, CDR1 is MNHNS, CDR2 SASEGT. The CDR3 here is CASSELRRSSYNEQFF. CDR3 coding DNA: TGTGCCAGCAGTGAATTGCGGAGAAGCTCCTACAATGAGCAGTTCTTC.

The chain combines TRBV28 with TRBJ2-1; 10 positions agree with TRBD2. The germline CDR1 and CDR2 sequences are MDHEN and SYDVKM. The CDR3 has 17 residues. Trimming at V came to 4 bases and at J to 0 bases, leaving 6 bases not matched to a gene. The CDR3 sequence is CASSSRLAGPSYNEQFF. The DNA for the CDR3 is TGTGCCAGCAGTTCTAGACTAGCGGGTCCCTCCTACAATGAGCAGTTCTTC.

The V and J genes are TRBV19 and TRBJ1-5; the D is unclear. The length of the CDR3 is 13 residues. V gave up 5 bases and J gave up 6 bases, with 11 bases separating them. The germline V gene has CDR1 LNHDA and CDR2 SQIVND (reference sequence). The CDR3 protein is CASSDINSQPQHF. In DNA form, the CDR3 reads TGTGCCAGTAGTGACATTAACAGTCAGCCCCAGCATTTT.

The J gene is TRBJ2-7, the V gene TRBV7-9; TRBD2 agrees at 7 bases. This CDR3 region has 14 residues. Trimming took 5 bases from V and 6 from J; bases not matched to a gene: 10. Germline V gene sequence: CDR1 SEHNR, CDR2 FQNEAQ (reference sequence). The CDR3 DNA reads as TGTGCCAGCAGCAAAAAGACTAGCCCTGTCGAGCAGTACTTC. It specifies CASSKKTSPVEQYF.

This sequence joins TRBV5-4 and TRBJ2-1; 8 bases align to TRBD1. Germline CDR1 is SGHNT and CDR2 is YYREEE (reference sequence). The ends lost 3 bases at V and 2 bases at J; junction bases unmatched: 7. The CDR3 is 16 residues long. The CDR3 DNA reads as TGTGCCAGCAGCTCGAAGGACAGGGTGGCCTACAATGAGCAGTTCTTC. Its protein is CASSSKDRVAYNEQFF.

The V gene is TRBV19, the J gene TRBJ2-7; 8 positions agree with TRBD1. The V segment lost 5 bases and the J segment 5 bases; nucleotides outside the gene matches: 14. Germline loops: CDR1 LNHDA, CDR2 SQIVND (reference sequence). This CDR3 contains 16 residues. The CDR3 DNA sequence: TGTGCCAGTAGTTTGTTGGGGCAGGGGGCGCGGAACGAGCAGTACTTC. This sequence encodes CASSLLGQGARNEQYF.

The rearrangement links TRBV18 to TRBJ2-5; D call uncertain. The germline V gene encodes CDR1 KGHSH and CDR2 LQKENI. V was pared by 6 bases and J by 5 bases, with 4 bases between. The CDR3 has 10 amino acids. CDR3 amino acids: CASSRETQYF. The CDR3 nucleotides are TGTGCCAGCTCGCGGGAGACCCAGTACTTC.

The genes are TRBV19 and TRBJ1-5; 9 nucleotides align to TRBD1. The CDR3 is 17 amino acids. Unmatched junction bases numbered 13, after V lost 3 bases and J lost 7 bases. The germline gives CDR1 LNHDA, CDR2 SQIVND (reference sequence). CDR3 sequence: CASSIIRQGVSKQPQHF. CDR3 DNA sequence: TGTGCCAGTAGTATTATCCGACAGGGGGTTTCCAAGCAGCCCCAGCATTTT.

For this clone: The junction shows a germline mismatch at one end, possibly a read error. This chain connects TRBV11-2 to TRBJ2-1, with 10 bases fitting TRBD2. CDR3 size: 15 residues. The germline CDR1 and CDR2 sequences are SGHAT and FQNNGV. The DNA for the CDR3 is TGTGCCAGCAGATTAGCGGGAGGTAGGACGGGTGAGCAGTTCTTC. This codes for CASRLAGGRTGEQFF.

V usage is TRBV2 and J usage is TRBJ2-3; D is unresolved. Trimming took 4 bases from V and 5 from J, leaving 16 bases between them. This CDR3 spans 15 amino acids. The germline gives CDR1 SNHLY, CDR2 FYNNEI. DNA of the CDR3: TGTGCCAGCAGTGCAGGCTATACCTTTGGAGATACGCAGTATTTT. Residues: CASSAGYTFGDTQYF.

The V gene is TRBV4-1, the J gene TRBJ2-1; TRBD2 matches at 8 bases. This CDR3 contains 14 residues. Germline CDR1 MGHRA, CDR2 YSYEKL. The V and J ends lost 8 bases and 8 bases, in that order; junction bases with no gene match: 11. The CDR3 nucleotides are TGCGCCAGCGGGACCGGGACTAGTCTCGATGAGCAGTTCTTC. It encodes CASGTGTSLDEQFF.

In DNA form, the CDR3 reads TGTGCCTGGAAGCGGGAGGTAGGCGAGCAGTACTTC. Amino acid sequence: CAWKREVGEQYF. The chain is built from TRBV30 and TRBJ2-5; 9 bases agree with TRBD2. The DNA end favors TRBJ2-7, so the J call may be wrong. Germline values: CDR1 GTSNPN, CDR2 SVGIG (reference sequence). This CDR3 comprises 12 residues.

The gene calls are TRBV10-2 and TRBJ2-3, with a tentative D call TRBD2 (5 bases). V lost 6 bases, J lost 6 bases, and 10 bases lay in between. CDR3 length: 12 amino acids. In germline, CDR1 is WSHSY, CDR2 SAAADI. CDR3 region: CASSLTGDTQYF. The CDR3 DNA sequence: TGCGCCAGCAGCCTGACGGGGGATACGCAGTATTTT.

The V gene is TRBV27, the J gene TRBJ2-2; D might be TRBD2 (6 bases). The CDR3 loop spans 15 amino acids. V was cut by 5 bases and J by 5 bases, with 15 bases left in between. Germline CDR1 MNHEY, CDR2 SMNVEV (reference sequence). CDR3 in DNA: TGTGCCAGCAGTCTAACCGGGAGACTAACCGGGGAGCTGTTTTTT. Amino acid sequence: CASSLTGRLTGELFF.

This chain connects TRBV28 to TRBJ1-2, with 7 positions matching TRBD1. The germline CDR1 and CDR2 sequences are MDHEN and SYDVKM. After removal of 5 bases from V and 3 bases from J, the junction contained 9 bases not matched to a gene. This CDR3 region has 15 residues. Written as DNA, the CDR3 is TGTGCCAGCAGTGGCCGACAGGGAGGCTACTATGGCTACACCTTC. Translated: CASSGRQGGYYGYTF.

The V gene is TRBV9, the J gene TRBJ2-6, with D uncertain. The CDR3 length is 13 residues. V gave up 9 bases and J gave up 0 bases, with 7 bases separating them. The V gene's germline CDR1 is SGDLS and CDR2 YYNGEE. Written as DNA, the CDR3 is TGTGCCACCTCCTTCTCTGGGGCCAACGTCCTGACTTTC. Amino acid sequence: CATSFSGANVLTF.

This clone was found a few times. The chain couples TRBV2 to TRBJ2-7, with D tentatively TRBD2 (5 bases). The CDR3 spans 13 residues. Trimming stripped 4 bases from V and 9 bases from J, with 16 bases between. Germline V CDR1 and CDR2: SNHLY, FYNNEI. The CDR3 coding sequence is TGTGCCAGCAGTGGGCTATCGGACGAGGGGCAGTACTTC. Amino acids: CASSGLSDEGQYF.

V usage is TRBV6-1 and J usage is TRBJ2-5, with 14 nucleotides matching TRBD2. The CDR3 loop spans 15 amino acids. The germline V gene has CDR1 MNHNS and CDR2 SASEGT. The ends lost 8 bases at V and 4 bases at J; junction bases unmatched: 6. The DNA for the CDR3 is TGTGCCAGCGAGGGACTAGCGGGAGCTGTAGAGACCCAGTACTTC. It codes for CASEGLAGAVETQYF.

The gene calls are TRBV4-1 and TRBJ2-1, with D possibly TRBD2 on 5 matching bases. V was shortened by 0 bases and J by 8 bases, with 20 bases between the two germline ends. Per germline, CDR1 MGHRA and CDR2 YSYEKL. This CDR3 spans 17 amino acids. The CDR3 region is CASSQDLALRALHEQFF. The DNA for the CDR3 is TGCGCCAGCAGCCAAGATCTAGCCCTTCGGGCTCTCCATGAGCAGTTCTTC.

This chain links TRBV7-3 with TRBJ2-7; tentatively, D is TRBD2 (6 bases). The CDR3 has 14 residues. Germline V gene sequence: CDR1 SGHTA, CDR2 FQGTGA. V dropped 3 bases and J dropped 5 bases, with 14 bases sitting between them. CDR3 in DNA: TGTGCCAGCAGCTTTCCGGGGAGGAGCGACGAGCAGTACTTC. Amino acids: CASSFPGRSDEQYF.